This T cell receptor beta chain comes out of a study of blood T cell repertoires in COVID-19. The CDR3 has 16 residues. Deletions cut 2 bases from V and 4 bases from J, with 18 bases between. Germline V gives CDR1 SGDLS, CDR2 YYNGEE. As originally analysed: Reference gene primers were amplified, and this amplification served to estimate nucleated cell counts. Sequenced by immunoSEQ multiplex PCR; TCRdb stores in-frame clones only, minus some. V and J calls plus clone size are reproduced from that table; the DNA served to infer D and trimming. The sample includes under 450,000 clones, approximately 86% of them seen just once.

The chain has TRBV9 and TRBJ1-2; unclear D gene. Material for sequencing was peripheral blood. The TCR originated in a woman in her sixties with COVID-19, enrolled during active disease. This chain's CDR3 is CASSVASAAGVYGYTF. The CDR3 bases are TGTGCCAGCAGCGTCGCATCGGCAGCCGGGGTCTATGGCTACACCTTC.